The 8 T cell receptor beta chains below were found in one sample sequenced in a study of blood T cell repertoires in COVID-19. Using immunoSEQ multiplex PCR, the repertoire was profiled, and TCRdb retains in-frame clones only, with some absent. The repertoire holds 200,000 or so clones, 70% to 90% seen once, with 10% to 14% in the top ten. The source material was PBMCs or T cells enriched from blood (not recorded which). The receptor set was obtained from a man aged 25 to 45 who had recovered from COVID-19.

This clone was counted once. The chain's CDR3 is CASSLLLSQTNEKLFF. The CDR3, as DNA: TGCGCCAGCAGCCTACTCCTATCACAGACTAATGAAAAACTGTTTTTT. The genes are TRBV4-3 and TRBJ1-4; D gene uncertain. Germline CDR1 reads LGHNA; CDR2 reads YSLEER. V gave up 4 bases and J gave up 2 bases, with 14 bases separating them. The CDR3 spans 16 residues.

The V gene is TRBV28, the J gene TRBJ2-4, with D maybe TRBD1 (5 bases). Germline CDR1 is MDHEN and CDR2 is SYDVKM. V was trimmed by 7 bases and J by 5 bases, leaving 12 bases between them. The CDR3 covers 13 residues. The CDR3 coding sequence is TGTGCCAGCAATATCGAAGGGGAAAACATTCAGTACTTC. Protein product: CASNIEGENIQYF.

The rearrangement links TRBV5-8 to TRBJ2-1; weak D call: TRBD1 (5 bases). Germline values: CDR1 SGHTS, CDR2 YDEGEE. This CDR3 spans 12 amino acids. V lost 3 bases to trimming and J lost 12 bases, with 13 bases between them. In DNA, the CDR3 is TGTGCCAGCAGCTCACAGGAGATGGGGCAGTTCTTC. It encodes CASSSQEMGQFF.

The chain uses TRBV27 and TRBJ2-7, with D perhaps matching TRBD2 (5 bases). CDR1 and CDR2 from the germline V gene are MNHEY and SMNVEV (reference sequence). The V end was cut by 3 bases, the J end by 6 bases, with 15 bases between. This CDR3 has 14 amino acids. The DNA of the CDR3 is TGTGCCAGCAGTTTGATCGGTACTAGTCTCGAGCAGTACTTC. This gives the protein CASSLIGTSLEQYF.

CDR3 loop: CASTHAGNNYGYTF. CDR3 nucleotides: TGTGCCAGCACCCACGCCGGTAACAACTATGGCTACACCTTC. The chain has TRBV7-9 and TRBJ1-2; D gene uncertain. Germline values: CDR1 SEHNR, CDR2 FQNEAQ (reference sequence). This CDR3 is 14 amino acids long. The V and J ends lost 7 bases and 2 bases respectively, with 14 bases between them.

The V and J genes are TRBV30 and TRBJ2-5, with TRBD1 identical over 8 bases. Per the germline V gene, CDR1 is GTSNPN and CDR2 is SVGIG (reference sequence). With V trimmed by 5 bases and J by 5 bases, 4 bases remained unmatched. This CDR3 is 12 amino acids long. This CDR3 reads CAWAGGWETQYF. The DNA for the CDR3 is TGTGCCTGGGCAGGGGGCTGGGAGACCCAGTACTTC.

The chain combines TRBV5-1 with TRBJ2-7; 7 bases are a match to TRBD2. With 4 bases clipped from V and 5 bases from J, the junction kept 9 bases outside the gene matches. Germline assignment: CDR1 SGHRS and CDR2 YFSETQ. The CDR3 is 14 residues long. The CDR3 loop reads CASSPRTSNDEQYF. In nucleotides, the CDR3 is TGCGCCAGCAGCCCCCGGACTAGTAACGACGAGCAGTACTTC.

The rearrangement joins TRBV19 to TRBJ2-1, with unresolved D. The germline gives CDR1 LNHDA, CDR2 SQIVND (reference sequence). This CDR3 is built from 12 residues. V lost 1 base to trimming and J lost 8 bases, with 6 bases between them. The CDR3 is CASSIVSDEQFF. CDR3 nucleotide sequence: TGTGCCAGTAGTATAGTTAGTGATGAGCAGTTCTTC.